A single sample gave rise to the 30 T cell receptor beta chains below, sequenced in a study of T cells in Graves' hyperthyroidism and ophthalmopathy. The source material, RNA transcripts, was used to amplify TCR beta CDR3 regions. Carried out on the TCR CDR3, a first-round RT-PCR used the HTBI primer set. MiXCR was run by TCRdb on the multiplex PCR reads, yielding one entry per CDR3 protein. The data contain under 800,000 distinct CDR3 sequences, roughly 15% of them singletons. Source material: blood. Receptors originate from a young woman with Graves' hyperthyroidism.

V and J are TRBV7-2 and TRBJ2-7; no definite D call. Germline V gene sequence: CDR1 SGHTA, CDR2 FQGNSA. This CDR3 has 13 residues. V was shortened by 5 bases and J by 6 bases, with 14 bases between the two germline ends. CDR3: CASSPLSSFEQYF. Written as DNA, the CDR3 is TGTGCCAGCAGCCCCCTTAGTAGTTTCGAGCAGTACTTC. Supplemented by reference TRBV7-2 and TRBJ2-7, the full variable domain reads GAGVSQSPSNKVTEKGKDVELRCDPISGHTALYWYRQSLGQGLEFLIYFQGNSAPDKSGLPSDRFSAERTGGSVSTLTIQRTQQEDSAVYLCASSPLSSFEQYFGPGTRLTVT.

The chain recombines TRBV4-1 with TRBJ2-3; D gene ambiguous. This CDR3 has 15 residues. V lost 1 base and J 2 bases, leaving 10 bases between the germline ends. Germline-derived CDR1 and CDR2 are MGHRA and YSYEKL. CDR3 in DNA: TGCGCCAGCAGCCAAGTGAGCGTATCCACAGATACGCAGTATTTT. Amino acid sequence: CASSQVSVSTDTQYF.

The chain joins TRBV2 to TRBJ2-1; D is undetermined. The CDR3 is 13 residues long. Trimming cost V 3 bases and J 6 bases, with 9 bases left between them. CDR1 and CDR2 (germline): SNHLY, FYNNEI. CDR3 sequence (DNA): TGTGCCAGCAGTGACGGGTCCGGCAATGAGCAGTTCTTC. The encoded protein is CASSDGSGNEQFF.

This clonotype was recorded only once. The gene calls are TRBV20-1 and TRBJ2-1; D uncertain. The CDR3 has 14 amino acids. CDR1 and CDR2 (germline): DFQATT, SNEGSKA (reference sequence). Trimming stripped 5 bases from V and 5 bases from J, with 16 bases between. The CDR3 loop is CSAPSYRLNNEQFF. CDR3 sequence (DNA): TGCAGTGCTCCGAGTTACCGGCTAAACAATGAGCAGTTCTTC.

Regarding this clonotype: A clone one base away is much larger, so this may be a read error. This is likely a read error, given that the CDR3 carries no conserved phenylalanine or tryptophan at its end. The chain has TRBV12-3 or TRBV12-4 and TRBJ2-1; tentatively, D is TRBD2 (6 bases). The CDR3 length is 14 residues. V was trimmed by 5 bases and J by 8 bases, leaving 16 bases between them. CDR3 nucleotide sequence: TGTGCCAGCAGTCACCGGGAGCGGGTTGATGAGCAGTTCCTC. Translating gives CASSHRERVDEQFL.

At least ten counts were recorded for this clonotype. The chain is built from TRBV28 and TRBJ2-7, with a possible D match to TRBD2 (5 bases). The CDR3 spans 19 residues. CDR1 and CDR2 (germline): MDHEN, SYDVKM. Trimming cost V 6 bases and J 1 base, with 28 bases left between them. This chain's CDR3 is CASSPSTGSDKTPSYEQYF. The CDR3 nucleotides read TGTGCCAGCAGCCCGAGTACGGGGTCCGACAAGACACCATCCTACGAGCAGTACTTC. Based on the CDR3 plus reference TRBV28 and TRBJ2-7, the full variable domain is DVKVTQSSRYLVKRTGEKVFLECVQDMDHENMFWYRQDPGLGLRLIYFSYDVKMKEKGDIPEGYSVSREKKERFSLILESASTNQTSMYLCASSPSTGSDKTPSYEQYFGPGTRLTVT.

This clonotype was picked up many times. This sequence joins TRBV2 and TRBJ1-2, with 12 bases identical to TRBD1. The CDR3 contains 15 residues. Trimming cost V 6 bases and J 8 bases; bases outside gene matches: 10. Germline V gene data show CDR1 as SNHLY and CDR2 as FYNNEI. The CDR3 spells CASSDRGQGARGYTF. The CDR3 nucleotides are TGTGCCAGCAGCGACCGGGGACAGGGGGCTCGCGGCTACACCTTC.

V usage is TRBV20-1 and J usage is TRBJ1-3, with D hard to call. Germline V gene data show CDR1 as DFQATT and CDR2 as SNEGSKA (reference sequence). This CDR3 has 13 residues. V dropped 1 base and J dropped 2 bases, with 6 bases sitting between them. In DNA form, the CDR3 reads TGCAGTGCTAGAGTTTCGCCTGGAAACACCATATATTTT. Its protein is CSARVSPGNTIYF.

The chain links TRBV10-3 to TRBJ2-1; unclear D gene. Trimming shortened V by 4 bases and J by 0 bases, and 10 bases separated the two germline ends. The CDR3 has 15 residues. Germline lookup yields CDR1 ENHRY and CDR2 SYGVKD. CDR3 residues: CAISGYSVSYNEQFF. CDR3 nucleotides: TGTGCCATCAGTGGGTACAGCGTCTCCTACAATGAGCAGTTCTTC.

This clonotype was seen at least ten times. V is TRBV2 and J is TRBJ2-7; no definite D call. Germline loops: CDR1 SNHLY, CDR2 FYNNEI. Trimming left V 8 bases short and J 1 base short, with 9 bases between. The CDR3 has 12 amino acids. The CDR3 loop is CASALLSYEQYF. For the CDR3, the DNA is TGTGCCAGCGCCTTATTATCCTACGAGCAGTACTTC. The full variable domain, rest sourced from reference TRBV2 and TRBJ2-7, is EPEVTQTPSHQVTQMGQEVILRCVPISNHLYFYWYRQILGQKVEFLVSFYNNEISEKSEIFDDQFSVERPDGSNFTLKIRSTKLEDSAMYFCASALLSYEQYFGPGTRLTVT.

The chain employs TRBV6-2 or TRBV6-3 and TRBJ1-2; D unclear. Germline values: CDR1 MNHEY, CDR2 SVGEGT. This CDR3 has 15 amino acids. Trimming removed 6 bases at V and 6 bases at J, with 20 bases between. The chain's CDR3 is CASRHPTRDINGYTF. The CDR3 nucleotides read TGTGCCAGCAGACACCCAACCCGGGATATCAATGGCTACACCTTC.

This clonotype was seen ten or more times. DNA of the CDR3: TGTGCCAGCAGTGACCGCTGGGGATCCTCCTACGAGCAGTACTTC. The encoded protein is CASSDRWGSSYEQYF. The chain recombines TRBV2 with TRBJ2-7; D gene unclear. Germline loops: CDR1 SNHLY, CDR2 FYNNEI. This CDR3 has 15 residues. V dropped 3 bases and J dropped 0 bases, with 12 bases sitting between them. Full variable domain (rest looked up from reference TRBV2 and TRBJ2-7): EPEVTQTPSHQVTQMGQEVILRCVPISNHLYFYWYRQILGQKVEFLVSFYNNEISEKSEIFDDQFSVERPDGSNFTLKIRSTKLEDSAMYFCASSDRWGSSYEQYFGPGTRLTVT.

The rearrangement links TRBV5-5 to TRBJ2-3; no reliable D call. Germline CDR1 and CDR2: SGHKS and YYEKEE (reference sequence). Trimming cost V 6 bases and J 3 bases, with 11 bases left between them. The CDR3 is 13 amino acids. This CDR3 reads CASTPYLTDTQYF. The CDR3 DNA follows: TGTGCCAGCACCCCTTACCTGACAGATACGCAGTATTTT.

This clonotype occurred a few times. This chain joins TRBV5-5 and TRBJ2-5; no clear D gene. Per germline, CDR1 SGHKS and CDR2 YYEKEE (reference sequence). V was clipped by 4 bases and J by 2 bases, with 12 bases between them. The CDR3 is made up of 14 amino acids. The CDR3, as DNA: TGTGCCAGCAGCCCTGGGTCCCCACAAGAGACCCAGTACTTC. This sequence encodes CASSPGSPQETQYF. The full variable domain, rest sourced from reference TRBV5-5 and TRBJ2-5, is DAGVTQSPTHLIKTRGQQVTLRCSPISGHKSVSWYQQVLGQGPQFIFQYYEKEERGRGNFPDRFSARQFPNYSSELNVNALLLGDSALYLCASSPGSPQETQYFGPGTRLLVL.

This clonotype was seen repeatedly, ten times or more. The chain recombines TRBV5-6 with TRBJ1-1, with D perhaps matching TRBD1 (6 bases). From germline, CDR1 is SGHDT and CDR2 YYEEEE. Between the trimmed V and J ends, which lost 7 bases and 4 bases, there was a span of 11 bases. This CDR3 has 12 amino acids. CDR3 residues: CASLGGPTEAFF. The DNA for the CDR3 is TGTGCCAGCCTAGGGGGGCCCACTGAAGCTTTCTTT.

Many counts were recorded for this clonotype. The CDR3 here is CAWRGQPSGNTIYF. The CDR3, as DNA: TGTGCCTGGAGAGGACAGCCCTCTGGAAACACCATATATTTT. V usage is TRBV30 and J usage is TRBJ1-3, with a weak D call TRBD1 (6 bases). This CDR3 contains 14 residues. Germline V gives CDR1 GTSNPN, CDR2 SVGIG (reference sequence). Trimming shortened V by 3 bases and J by 0 bases, and 9 bases separated the two germline ends.

This clonotype was detected many times. This chain joins TRBV6-1 and TRBJ2-5, with D perhaps TRBD1 or TRBD2 (5 bases each). CDR3 length equals 14 residues. Deletions cut 6 bases from V and 3 bases from J, with 14 bases between. CDR1 and CDR2 (germline): MNHNS, SASEGT. The CDR3 bases are TGTGCCAGCAGCCGAGGGGACGGGGAAGAGACCCAGTACTTC. Translated, it gives CASSRGDGEETQYF.

This clonotype has at least ten counts. The rearrangement uses TRBV20-1 and TRBJ2-7, with 9 bases fitting TRBD2. The CDR3 has 13 residues. J lost 3 bases, V lost 1 base, and 1 base had no gene match. Germline assignment: CDR1 DFQATT and CDR2 SNEGSKA (reference sequence). CDR3 residues: CSARASGDYEQYF. The CDR3 DNA sequence: TGCAGTGCTAGAGCTAGCGGGGACTACGAGCAGTACTTC.

This clonotype was found many times. The V call is TRBV12-3 or TRBV12-4, the J call TRBJ2-7; no reliable D call. Deletions cut 4 bases from V and 0 bases from J, with 10 bases between. This CDR3 has 14 residues. CDR3 sequence: CASSSTSNSYEQYF. The CDR3 DNA is TGTGCCAGCAGTTCGACCTCCAACTCCTACGAGCAGTACTTC.

In regard to this clonotype: Because the CDR3 is missing its conserved closing phenylalanine or tryptophan, this is likely a read error. This chain's CDR3 is CASSPDRGWTGELFL. CDR3 nucleotides: TGTGCCAGCAGCCCTGACAGGGGGTGGACCGGGGAGCTGTTTCTT. This rearrangement joins TRBV28 to TRBJ2-2; TRBD1 matches 9 bases. V shed 6 bases, J shed 5 bases, and the junction held 7 bases outside the gene matches. This CDR3 is built from 15 residues. In germline, CDR1 is MDHEN, CDR2 SYDVKM.

Many counts were recorded for this clonotype. The V and J genes are TRBV28 and TRBJ2-1, with 7 bases fitting TRBD1. V gave up 5 bases and J gave up 6 bases; unmatched junction bases: 4. The CDR3 runs to 13 residues. CDR1 MDHEN and CDR2 SYDVKM come from the germline V gene. CDR3 sequence: CASSHRGPNEQFF. As DNA, the CDR3 is TGTGCCAGCAGTCACAGGGGTCCCAATGAGCAGTTCTTC.

This clonotype turned up a few times. The J gene is TRBJ1-2, the V gene TRBV30; D is undetermined. CDR3 length equals 13 residues. Trimming left V 0 bases short and J 6 bases short, with 11 bases between. Per germline, CDR1 GTSNPN and CDR2 SVGIG (reference sequence). The CDR3 DNA follows: TGTGCCTGGAGTGTGGGAGCACAAGATGGCTACACCTTC. Protein product: CAWSVGAQDGYTF. Variable domain in full (rest from reference TRBV30 and TRBJ1-2): SQTIHQWPATLVQPVGSPLSLECTVEGTSNPNLYWYRQAAGRGLQLLFYSVGIGQISSEVPQNLSASRPQDRQFILSSKKLLLSDSGFYLCAWSVGAQDGYTFGSGTRLTVV.

The table lists this clonotype with a few counts. The chain uses TRBV27 and TRBJ2-7; D ambiguous. Trimming cost V 0 bases and J 4 bases, with 13 bases left between them. This CDR3 has 15 amino acids. Looked up from germline, CDR1 is MNHEY and CDR2 is SMNVEV (reference sequence). The CDR3 here is CASSLSTGMWYEQYF. In nucleotides, the CDR3 is TGTGCCAGCAGTTTATCGACTGGTATGTGGTACGAGCAGTACTTC.

The chain links TRBV6-5 to TRBJ2-7, with 12 bases matching TRBD1. V shed 2 bases, J shed 9 bases, and the junction held 5 bases outside the gene matches. The length of the CDR3 is 14 residues. CDR1 MNHEY and CDR2 SVGAGI come from the germline V gene. The CDR3 reads CASSYGTGGPGQYF. The CDR3 DNA follows: TGTGCCAGCAGTTACGGGACAGGGGGCCCTGGGCAGTACTTC.

This clonotype was seen at least ten times. The rearrangement uses TRBV6-1 and TRBJ1-1, with D hard to call. Germline V lookup: CDR1 MNHNS, CDR2 SASEGT. This CDR3 is 17 amino acids long. Trimming pared 1 base from V and 0 bases from J, leaving 15 bases between. The CDR3 here is CASSEDGPWNMNTEAFF. The CDR3 DNA reads TGTGCCAGCAGTGAAGATGGACCGTGGAACATGAACACTGAAGCTTTCTTT.

The chain links TRBV4-1 to TRBJ2-1; 7 nucleotides align to TRBD2. The V gene's germline CDR1 is MGHRA and CDR2 YSYEKL. This CDR3 comprises 17 residues. The J segment lost 8 bases and the V segment lost 2 bases, leaving 15 bases of the junction unmatched. The CDR3 spells CASSQFPVIGEGDEQFF. CDR3 nucleotide sequence: TGCGCCAGCAGCCAATTCCCGGTAATAGGGGAGGGCGATGAGCAGTTCTTC.

This clonotype was observed once. One junction end does not reproduce the germline sequence, and a read error may be involved. The J gene is TRBJ2-5, the V gene TRBV11-2; 8 positions match TRBD1. CDR3 length equals 19 residues. Looked up from germline, CDR1 is SGHAT and CDR2 is FQNNGV. The CDR3 DNA follows: TGTGCCAGGAGCTTAGGGGTCCTGCAGGGGGCTAAATCAAAGGAGACCCAGTACTTC. Residues: CARSLGVLQGAKSKETQYF.

This clonotype has a count of ten or more. V and J are TRBV20-1 and TRBJ2-6, with 10 bases lining up with TRBD1. V dropped 0 bases and J dropped 0; count of bases not matched to a gene: 2. The CDR3 spans 17 residues. Germline loops: CDR1 DFQATT, CDR2 SNEGSKA (reference sequence). CDR3: CSAREGQGLSGANVLTF. In DNA form, the CDR3 reads TGCAGTGCTAGAGAGGGACAGGGGCTCTCTGGGGCCAACGTCCTGACTTTC.

Details on this clonotype: A junction end diverges from the germline sequence, so it may reflect a read error. The rearrangement uses TRBV4-2 and TRBJ2-2; weak D call: TRBD2 (6 bases). This CDR3 contains 12 residues. Germline V CDR1 and CDR2: LGHNA, YNFKEQ. DNA of the CDR3: TGTGCCAGCAGCCCGAGCTCCCGGGACTTGTATTTT. Protein: CASSPSSRDLYF.

This clonotype was counted ten times or more. The J gene is TRBJ1-5, the V gene TRBV28; D is undetermined. The germline gives CDR1 MDHEN, CDR2 SYDVKM. V was clipped by 7 bases and J by 6 bases, with 10 bases between them. The CDR3 is 12 amino acids. In nucleotides, the CDR3 is TGTGCCAGCACGGACCGGTTTCAGCCCCAGCATTTT. Protein product: CASTDRFQPQHF.